The T cell receptor beta chain described here comes from a study of blood T cell repertoires in COVID-19. Study details: In each case, the material was cDNA or gDNA derived from T cells, B-cell-depleted T cells, or PBMCs.

CDR1 is SNHLY and CDR2 is FYNNEI in the germline V gene. V was cut by 2 bases and J by 7 bases, with 8 bases left in between. CDR3 length equals 13 residues. In the source study's methods: Quantification of nucleated cells was approximated via reference gene primer amplification. Assay used: immunoSEQ multiplex PCR; TCRdb lists only in-frame clones, some missing. V and J calls and clone size come straight from that table; D and trimming were deduced from the DNA. The data contain about 340,000 clones, less than 90% of them singletons. The sequenced material came from peripheral blood. The V and J genes are TRBV2 and TRBJ1-4; a possible D gene is TRBD1 (6 bases). The clonotype was recovered from a woman aged 60 to 75 with COVID-19, enrolled during active disease. The CDR3: CASSEQGSEKLFF. The CDR3 bases are TGTGCCAGCAGTGAACAGGGGAGTGAAAAACTGTTTTTT. The whole variable domain, remainder taken from reference TRBV2 and TRBJ1-4, is EPEVTQTPSHQVTQMGQEVILRCVPISNHLYFYWYRQILGQKVEFLVSFYNNEISEKSEIFDDQFSVERPDGSNFTLKIRSTKLEDSAMYFCASSEQGSEKLFFGSGTQLSVL.